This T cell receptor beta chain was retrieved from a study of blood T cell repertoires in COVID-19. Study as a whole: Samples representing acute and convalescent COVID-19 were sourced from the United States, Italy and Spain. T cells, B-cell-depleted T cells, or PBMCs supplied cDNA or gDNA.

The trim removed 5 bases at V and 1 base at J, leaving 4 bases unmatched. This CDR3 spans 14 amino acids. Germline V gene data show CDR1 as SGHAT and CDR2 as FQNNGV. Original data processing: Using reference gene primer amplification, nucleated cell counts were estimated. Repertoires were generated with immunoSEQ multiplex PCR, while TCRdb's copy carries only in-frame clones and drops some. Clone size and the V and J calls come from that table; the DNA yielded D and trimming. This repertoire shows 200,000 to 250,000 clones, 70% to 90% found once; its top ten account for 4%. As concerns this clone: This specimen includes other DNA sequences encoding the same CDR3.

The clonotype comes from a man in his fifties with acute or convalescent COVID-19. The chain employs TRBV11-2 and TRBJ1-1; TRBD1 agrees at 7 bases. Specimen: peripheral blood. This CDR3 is CASSPRQGNTEAFF. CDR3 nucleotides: TGTGCCAGCAGCCCTAGACAGGGGAACACTGAAGCTTTCTTT.